This T cell receptor (beta chain) was identified in a study of human T cells and chemical hapten exposure. Study-level information: TCR yields per sample varied, mainly owing to small pooled library volume differences. Whole-study results and caveats: TCRs at high frequency, those above 1 in 1000, did not change with DPC sensitization.

This clonotype was found many times. Antigen unknown. Unfractionated whole blood was the source of the extracted total RNA. Germline V CDR1 and CDR2: SNHLY, FYNNEI. Trimming took off 3 bases at V and 6 bases at J, with 11 bases between the two ends. This CDR3 region has 14 residues. Separate cDNA molecules received unique molecular identifiers, which the library attached to them. TCRdb reprocessed the 5' RACE reads with MiXCR, giving one entry per CDR3 protein. The table has 150,000 or so distinct CDR3 sequences, 4.1% seen once; the top ten hold 1.3% to 1.5%. The clonotype comes from a female donor in good health. The genes are TRBV2 and TRBJ2-2; D gene unclear. The CDR3 reads CASSDRSAPGELFF. The CDR3, as DNA: TGTGCCAGCAGTGATCGGTCAGCTCCCGGGGAGCTGTTTTTT.